Sequencing of this TCR beta chain was carried out in a study of blood T cells in healthy people across ages. PCR was performed a second time for about 6 to 11 cycles using a sample-barcoded 5' primer and a J-beta primer mix. TCRdb used MiXCR to reprocess the 5' RACE reads, holding one entry per CDR3 protein. The sample yields around 650,000 distinct CDR3 sequences, roughly 32% seen once. A few counts support this clonotype. Its antigen is as yet unknown. Study-wide results and caveats: Higher naive T cell percentage went strongly together with higher TCR beta diversity. CMV infection status of these donors was not known.

The specimen was blood. The receptor was isolated from an elderly woman in good health.

As DNA, the CDR3 is TGTGCCAGCAGCTTAAACAGGGGATTGTTGGCTGAAGCTTTCTTT. Protein product: CASSLNRGLLAEAFF. The V and J genes are TRBV7-2 and TRBJ1-1; 7 bases fit TRBD1. The germline V gene encodes CDR1 SGHTA and CDR2 FQGNSA. The junction had 9 bases not matched to a gene; V was cut back by 2 bases and J by 6 bases. The CDR3 sequence is 15 residues long.